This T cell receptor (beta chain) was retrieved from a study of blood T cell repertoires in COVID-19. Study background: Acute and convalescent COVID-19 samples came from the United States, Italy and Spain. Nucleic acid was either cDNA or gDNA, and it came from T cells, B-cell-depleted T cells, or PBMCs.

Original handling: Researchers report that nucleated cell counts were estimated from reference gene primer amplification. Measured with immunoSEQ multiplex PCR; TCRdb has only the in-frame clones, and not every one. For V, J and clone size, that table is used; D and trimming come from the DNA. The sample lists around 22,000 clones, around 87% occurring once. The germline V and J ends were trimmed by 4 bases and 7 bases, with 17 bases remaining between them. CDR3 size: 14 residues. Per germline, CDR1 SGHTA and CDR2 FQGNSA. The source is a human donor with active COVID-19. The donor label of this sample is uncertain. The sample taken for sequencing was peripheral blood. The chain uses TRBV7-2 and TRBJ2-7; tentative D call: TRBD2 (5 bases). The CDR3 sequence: CASSSDLGWREQYF. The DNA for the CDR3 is TGTGCCAGCAGCTCGGACCTAGGGTGGAGGGAGCAGTACTTC. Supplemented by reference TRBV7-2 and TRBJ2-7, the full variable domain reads GAGVSQSPSNKVTEKGKDVELRCDPISGHTALYWYRQSLGQGLEFLIYFQGNSAPDKSGLPSDRFSAERTGGSVSTLTIQRTQQEDSAVYLCASSSDLGWREQYFGPGTRLTVT.